What follows are 18 T cell receptor beta chains derived from one specimen sequenced in a study of CD8 T cells in Susac syndrome. cDNA came from about 0.46 to 1 ug RNA primed by random hexamers. Via MiXCR, TCRdb re-called the immunoSEQ multiplex PCR reads, giving one row per CDR3 protein. The sample has 120,000 to 150,000 distinct CDR3 sequences, more than 90% seen once; the top ten hold about 0.08%. Sequenced sample: CD4+ T cells from PBMCs. These receptor sequences come from a human donor with Susac syndrome.

This clonotype was detected only once. V and J are TRBV29-1 and TRBJ2-6; TRBD1 agrees at 8 bases. Germline loops: CDR1 SQVTM, CDR2 ANQGSEA. Trimming cost V 5 bases and J 0 bases; bases outside gene matches: 6. CDR3 length: 16 amino acids. Here the CDR3 DNA reads TGCAGCGTTACCGCGGACAGGGCCTCTGGGGCCAACGTCCTGACTTTC. Amino acid sequence: CSVTADRASGANVLTF.

This clonotype was counted a few times. The V call is TRBV5-1, the J call TRBJ2-7; no clear D. Germline V gene lookup returns CDR1 SGHRS and CDR2 YFSETQ. The germline V and J ends were trimmed by 0 bases and 1 base, with 11 bases remaining between them. The CDR3 contains 15 residues. CDR3 sequence: CASSLVPGVSYEQYF. The CDR3 nucleotides read TGCGCCAGCAGCTTGGTACCCGGTGTATCCTACGAGCAGTACTTC.

This chain links TRBV29-1 with TRBJ1-2; 7 positions match TRBD1. V lost 3 bases, J lost 4 bases, and 5 bases stayed unmatched. The CDR3 is made up of 13 amino acids. In germline, CDR1 is SQVTM, CDR2 ANQGSEA. This CDR3 is CSVDTGAGYGYTF. The CDR3 nucleotides read TGCAGCGTTGATACAGGGGCTGGCTATGGCTACACCTTC.

Only one count was recorded for this clonotype. CDR3 bases: TGTGCCAGCAGCCCCCCCCCGACAGACCAAGAGACCCAGTACTTC. As protein: CASSPPPTDQETQYF. This rearrangement joins TRBV9 to TRBJ2-5; TRBD1 might be the D (5 bases). This CDR3 has 15 amino acids. V was pared by 4 bases and J by 0 bases, with 13 bases between. Germline lookup yields CDR1 SGDLS and CDR2 YYNGEE.

The CDR3 is CASSRSRDEDTQYF. CDR3 nucleotide sequence: TGTGCCAGCAGTCGGTCCAGGGATGAAGATACGCAGTATTTT. The chain uses TRBV27 and TRBJ2-3, with a weak D call TRBD1 (5 bases). V was shortened by 5 bases and J by 5 bases, with 14 bases between the two germline ends. This CDR3 spans 14 amino acids. Per the germline V gene, CDR1 is MNHEY and CDR2 is SMNVEV (reference sequence).

The chain carries TRBV5-1 and TRBJ1-1; D is possibly TRBD1 (6 bases). V was cut by 3 bases and J by 0 bases, with 9 bases left in between. The CDR3 length is 14 residues. Germline loops: CDR1 SGHRS, CDR2 YFSETQ. The CDR3 here is CASSSRGLNTEAFF. In DNA form, the CDR3 reads TGCGCCAGCAGCTCCAGGGGCCTGAACACTGAAGCTTTCTTT.

V is TRBV3-1 and J is TRBJ2-5; 12 bases fit TRBD2. Losses at the gene ends were 3 bases for V and 7 bases for J; bases not matched to a gene: 6. The germline V gene has CDR1 LGHDT and CDR2 YNNKEL (reference sequence). The CDR3 has 15 amino acids. The CDR3 sequence is CASSQTSGGGWTQYF. CDR3 nucleotide sequence: TGTGCCAGCAGCCAGACTAGCGGGGGCGGTTGGACCCAGTACTTC.

The chain has TRBV20-1 and TRBJ2-2; possible D gene TRBD2, 6 bases. The CDR3 length is 14 residues. Germline CDR1 and CDR2: DFQATT and SNEGSKA (reference sequence). V was cut by 5 bases and J by 6 bases, with 16 bases left in between. The CDR3 sequence: CSAGDPAGSGELFF. For the CDR3, the DNA is TGCAGTGCTGGGGACCCCGCGGGGTCCGGGGAGCTGTTTTTT.

The chain is built from TRBV5-1 and TRBJ2-2; the D is unclear. Germline V CDR1 and CDR2: SGHRS, YFSETQ. CDR3 size: 14 residues. Trimming removed 0 bases at V and 2 bases at J, with 5 bases between. CDR3 DNA: TGCGCCAGCAGCTTGGAGCTTAACACCGGGGAGCTGTTTTTT. Translating gives CASSLELNTGELFF.

This chain uses TRBV9 with TRBJ1-5; D is unresolved. Between the trimmed V and J ends, which lost 4 bases and 2 bases, there was a span of 13 bases. Germline V gene lookup returns CDR1 SGDLS and CDR2 YYNGEE. The CDR3 sequence is 15 residues long. The CDR3 nucleotides are TGTGCCAGCAGCCCCTCTGGTGGAGGCAATCAGCCCCAGCATTTT. Translated, it gives CASSPSGGGNQPQHF.

This sequence joins TRBV29-1 and TRBJ2-3; D possibly corresponds to TRBD2 (6 bases). Trimming removed 0 bases at V and 0 bases at J, with 13 bases between. Germline V CDR1 and CDR2: SQVTM, ANQGSEA. The CDR3 runs 16 residues. The CDR3 DNA reads as TGCAGCGTTGAAGATTGGAGGGCCCGAAGCACAGATACGCAGTATTTT. Translation: CSVEDWRARSTDTQYF.

The chain links TRBV18 to TRBJ1-1, with D perhaps matching TRBD1 (6 bases). The germline V gene has CDR1 KGHSH and CDR2 LQKENI. The V end was cut by 6 bases, the J end by 5 bases, with 19 bases between. There are 15 residues in the CDR3. CDR3 nucleotides: TGTGCCAGCTCTATCGCGGGACACACAAAGACTGAAGCTTTCTTT. Residues: CASSIAGHTKTEAFF. The entire variable domain, with the rest obtained from reference TRBV18 and TRBJ1-1, is as follows: NAGVMQNPRHLVRRRGQEARLRCSPMKGHSHVYWYRQLPEEGLKFMVYLQKENIIDESGMPKERFSAEFPKEGPSILRIQQVVRGDSAAYFCASSIAGHTKTEAFFGQGTRLTVV.

This chain joins TRBV28 and TRBJ2-2, with D perhaps matching TRBD1 or TRBD2 (6 bases each). Germline V gene sequence: CDR1 MDHEN, CDR2 SYDVKM. The CDR3 consists of 14 residues. Between the trimmed V and J ends, which lost 8 bases and 4 bases, there was a span of 14 bases. CDR3: CASLGGASTGELFF. As DNA, the CDR3 is TGTGCCAGCCTGGGGGGCGCGAGCACCGGGGAGCTGTTTTTT.

The chain has TRBV6-5 and TRBJ1-6; maybe TRBD1 (6 bases). This CDR3 spans 16 amino acids. V dropped 2 bases and J dropped 6 bases, with 14 bases sitting between them. Germline assignment: CDR1 MNHEY and CDR2 SVGAGI. The CDR3: CASSYHPRGSNSPLHF. The CDR3 nucleotides read TGTGCCAGCAGTTACCACCCTAGGGGGTCTAATTCACCCCTCCACTTT.

The rearrangement uses TRBV5-1 and TRBJ1-1, with D possibly matching TRBD1 (6 bases). Per germline, CDR1 SGHRS and CDR2 YFSETQ. The V and J ends lost 7 bases and 5 bases respectively, with 15 bases between them. The CDR3 covers 13 residues. CDR3 in DNA: TGCGCCAGCCGCAGCGGGGGGGCAACTGAAGCTTTCTTT. It translates to CASRSGGATEAFF.

The rearrangement links TRBV12-3 or TRBV12-4 to TRBJ2-1; a weak D match, TRBD2 (5 bases). This CDR3 has 13 amino acids. With 8 bases removed from V and 7 bases from J, the gap between germline ends came to 15 bases. The CDR3 DNA follows: TGTGCCAGCCGAGGGCTTTCAACGAATGAGCAGTTCTTC. It encodes CASRGLSTNEQFF.

This chain uses TRBV6-6 with TRBJ2-7; D may be TRBD2 (6 bases). Trimming pared 2 bases from V and 5 bases from J, leaving 16 bases between. The CDR3 is 15 residues long. Germline V CDR1 and CDR2: MNHNY, SVGAGI (reference sequence). The CDR3, as DNA: TGTGCCAGCAGTTACATTGGAGGGGCGAGCCACGAGCAGTACTTC. Its protein product is CASSYIGGASHEQYF.

The chain recombines TRBV29-1 with TRBJ2-1, with D tentatively TRBD2 (5 bases). This CDR3 is 12 amino acids long. Trimming stripped 4 bases from V and 8 bases from J, with 12 bases between. Germline loops: CDR1 SQVTM, CDR2 ANQGSEA. Written as DNA, the CDR3 is TGCAGCGTTGGAGGGATAGGAGATGAGCAGTTCTTC. It encodes CSVGGIGDEQFF.